What follows are 2 T cell receptor beta chains derived from one specimen sequenced in a study of blood T cell repertoires in COVID-19. Libraries were prepared by immunoSEQ multiplex PCR; TCRdb keeps only in-frame clonotypes and omits some of them. The table records 310,000 or so clones, 75% to 90% of them present only once. Material for sequencing was PBMCs or T cells enriched from blood (not recorded which). Receptor source: a woman in her 40s who had recovered from COVID-19.

The chain has TRBV7-9 and TRBJ2-5, with 7 positions matching TRBD1. CDR1 is SEHNR, CDR2 FQNEAQ, per germline (reference sequence). Losses at the gene ends were 3 bases for V and 2 bases for J; bases not matched to a gene: 3. The CDR3 sequence is 14 residues long. The CDR3 here is CASSFGTEQETQYF. For the CDR3, the DNA is TGTGCCAGCAGCTTTGGGACAGAGCAAGAGACCCAGTACTTC. Together with reference TRBV7-9 and TRBJ2-5, the CDR3 gives the full variable domain: DTGVSQNPRHKITKRGQNVTFRCDPISEHNRLYWYRQTLGQGPEFLTYFQNEAQLEKSRLLSDRFSAERPKGSFSTLEIQRTEQGDSAMYLCASSFGTEQETQYFGPGTRLLVL.

The J gene is TRBJ2-7, the V gene TRBV2; D unclear. Deletions cut 6 bases from V and 3 bases from J, with 9 bases between. Germline V gene data show CDR1 as SNHLY and CDR2 as FYNNEI. The CDR3 consists of 12 residues. The CDR3 sequence: CASSMAGYEQYF. The CDR3 DNA reads as TGTGCCAGCAGCATGGCTGGCTACGAGCAGTACTTC.